These 32 T cell receptor beta chains share one sample of origin, sequenced in a study of T cell changes during pregnancy in multiple sclerosis. Sequencing was performed with immunoSEQ multiplex PCR; in TCRdb, only in-frame clones are kept and a portion is missing. The sample shows about 38,000 clones, 92% of them seen only once. The sample was CD8+ T cells from peripheral blood mononuclear cells, taken in the third trimester of pregnancy. The receptors originated from a female donor with multiple sclerosis, enrolled in a pregnancy study.

This chain connects TRBV10-3 to TRBJ2-1; 7 bases agree with TRBD2. CDR1 ENHRY and CDR2 SYGVKD come from the germline V gene. The J segment lost 0 bases and the V segment lost 10 bases, leaving 9 bases of the junction unmatched. This CDR3 is built from 15 residues. The CDR3 region is CATEWGGSSYNEQFF. Written as DNA, the CDR3 is TGTGCCACCGAGTGGGGCGGGAGCTCCTACAATGAGCAGTTCTTC.

The rearrangement joins TRBV7-6 to TRBJ2-1; weak D call: TRBD2 (5 bases). Looked up from germline, CDR1 is SGHVS and CDR2 is FNYEAQ. The CDR3 loop spans 14 amino acids. V lost 3 bases, J lost 8 bases, and 14 bases lay in between. The CDR3 region has the DNA TGTGCCAGCAGCTTTGACCCACTAGTTCATGAGCAGTTCTTC. Amino acid sequence: CASSFDPLVHEQFF.

This chain links TRBV4-3 with TRBJ2-7, with TRBD1 identical over 8 bases. V lost 3 bases and J lost 0; bases outside the gene matches: 7. Germline V gives CDR1 LGHNA, CDR2 YSLEER. This CDR3 is built from 16 residues. Here the CDR3 reads CASSHGWDRHSYEQYF. The CDR3 nucleotides are TGCGCCAGCAGCCACGGCTGGGACAGGCACTCCTACGAGCAGTACTTC.

The chain carries TRBV27 and TRBJ1-1; no clear D gene. Germline V lookup: CDR1 MNHEY, CDR2 SMNVEV (reference sequence). The V end was cut by 0 bases, the J end by 3 bases, with 8 bases between. This CDR3 contains 14 residues. The CDR3 DNA follows: TGTGCCAGCAGTTTATCGTTCGGGGACACTGAAGCTTTCTTT. As protein: CASSLSFGDTEAFF.

This chain uses TRBV4-1 with TRBJ2-3; TRBD2 agrees at 11 bases. V lost 2 bases to trimming and J lost 1 base; unmatched junction nucleotides: 2. There are 16 residues in the CDR3. From germline, CDR1 is MGHRA and CDR2 YSYEKL. DNA for the CDR3: TGCGCCAGCAGCCAACTAGCGGGAGGTCGCACAGATACGCAGTATTTT. Its translation is CASSQLAGGRTDTQYF.

V usage is TRBV28 and J usage is TRBJ2-7, with 9 nucleotides matching TRBD2. The CDR3 is made up of 15 amino acids. Germline trimming cut 1 base from V and 4 bases from J; bases unmatched to any gene: 5. CDR1 and CDR2 (germline): MDHEN, SYDVKM. CDR3 sequence (DNA): TGTGCCAGCAGTTTATCGACTAGCGGCGGGTACGAGCAGTACTTC. Its translation: CASSLSTSGGYEQYF. Variable domain in full (rest from reference TRBV28 and TRBJ2-7): DVKVTQSSRYLVKRTGEKVFLECVQDMDHENMFWYRQDPGLGLRLIYFSYDVKMKEKGDIPEGYSVSREKKERFSLILESASTNQTSMYLCASSLSTSGGYEQYFGPGTRLTVT.

The CDR3 here is CASSPSDRQYGYTF. The CDR3 DNA reads TGTGCCAGCTCACCTTCGGACAGGCAGTACGGCTACACCTTC. J is TRBJ1-2 and V is TRBV18, with TRBD1 identical over 7 bases. From germline, CDR1 is KGHSH and CDR2 LQKENI. The CDR3 is 14 amino acids. Trimming cost V 3 bases and J 8 bases; bases outside gene matches: 9.

The chain combines TRBV7-3 with TRBJ2-1; D is possibly TRBD1 (5 bases). The CDR3 runs 13 residues. Trimming removed 3 bases from V and 6 bases from J, with 9 bases in between. Per the germline V gene, CDR1 is SGHTA and CDR2 is FQGTGA. CDR3 sequence: CASSLTVGNEQFF. The DNA of the CDR3 is TGTGCCAGCAGCTTGACAGTCGGCAATGAGCAGTTCTTC. Drawing the rest from reference TRBV7-3 and TRBJ2-1, the complete variable domain is GAGVSQTPSNKVTEKGKYVELRCDPISGHTALYWYRQSLGQGPEFLIYFQGTGAADDSGLPNDRFFAVRPEGSVSTLKIQRTERGDSAVYLCASSLTVGNEQFFGPGTRLTVL.

The chain recombines TRBV5-1 with TRBJ2-1; no definite D call. This CDR3 spans 14 amino acids. The germline V gene has CDR1 SGHRS and CDR2 YFSETQ. V was clipped by 5 bases and J by 0 bases, with 9 bases between them. CDR3: CASRKESSYNEQFF. CDR3 nucleotide sequence: TGCGCCAGCAGAAAGGAGAGCTCCTACAATGAGCAGTTCTTC.

The chain combines TRBV13 with TRBJ1-3; D is uncertain. Trimming took off 5 bases at V and 2 bases at J, with 13 bases between the two ends. This CDR3 comprises 15 residues. The V gene's germline CDR1 is PRHDT and CDR2 FYEKMQ (reference sequence). The CDR3 DNA reads as TGTGCCAGCAGCCCGATTCCCGAGGCTGGAAACACCATATATTTT. Protein: CASSPIPEAGNTIYF.

The J gene is TRBJ2-1, the V gene TRBV5-4, with TRBD2 matching 16 bases. V lost 4 bases to trimming and J lost 8 bases; unmatched junction nucleotides: 9. Germline values: CDR1 SGHNT, CDR2 YYREEE (reference sequence). There are 17 residues in the CDR3. CDR3 loop: CASSPGTSGRAGDEQFF. CDR3 nucleotide sequence: TGTGCCAGCAGCCCGGGGACTAGCGGGAGGGCCGGAGATGAGCAGTTCTTC.

The chain recombines TRBV5-4 with TRBJ2-3, with D tentatively TRBD2 (5 bases). Trimming removed 2 bases from V and 4 bases from J, with 11 bases in between. Per germline, CDR1 SGHNT and CDR2 YYREEE (reference sequence). The CDR3 loop spans 14 amino acids. CDR3 nucleotide sequence: TGTGCCAGCAGCTTCGATAACGGGGCAGATACGCAGTATTTT. Its translation is CASSFDNGADTQYF.

The chain uses TRBV19 and TRBJ1-5; TRBD1 matches 9 bases. The germline V gene encodes CDR1 LNHDA and CDR2 SQIVND (reference sequence). The CDR3 loop spans 14 amino acids. Unmatched junction bases numbered 6, after V lost 11 bases and J lost 1 base. The CDR3 is CAGGTGISNQPQHF. Here the CDR3 DNA reads TGTGCCGGGGGGACAGGGATAAGCAATCAGCCCCAGCATTTT. Together with reference TRBV19 and TRBJ1-5, the CDR3 gives the full variable domain: DGGITQSPKYLFRKEGQNVTLSCEQNLNHDAMYWYRQDPGQGLRLIYYSQIVNDFQKGDIAEGYSVSREKKESFPLTVTSAQKNPTAFYLCAGGTGISNQPQHFGDGTRLSIL.

CDR3 nucleotides: TGTGCCAGCAGCGCGCAGCCAGGCGGGAGCTCCTACGAGCAGTACTTC. Its protein is CASSAQPGGSSYEQYF. The rearrangement links TRBV9 to TRBJ2-7, with 7 bases that match TRBD2. The V gene end was trimmed by 3 bases and the J gene end by 0 bases; junction bases not matched to a gene: 9. This CDR3 is built from 16 residues. The germline gives CDR1 SGDLS, CDR2 YYNGEE.

The J gene is TRBJ2-1, the V gene TRBV30; 13 bases fit TRBD2. V dropped 1 base and J dropped 7; count of bases not matched to a gene: 1. The CDR3 length is 14 residues. CDR1 and CDR2 (germline): GTSNPN, SVGIG (reference sequence). As DNA, the CDR3 is TGTGCCTGGAGTGCGGGACTAGCGGGGAATGAGCAGTTCTTC. This translates into CAWSAGLAGNEQFF.

This chain uses TRBV5-1 with TRBJ2-1; 8 nucleotides match TRBD2. This CDR3 has 14 amino acids. After removal of 4 bases from V and 7 bases from J, the junction contained 7 bases not matched to a gene. The germline V gene encodes CDR1 SGHRS and CDR2 YFSETQ. DNA of the CDR3: TGCGCCAGCAGCATAGAGCGGGAGTGGAATGAGCAGTTCTTC. This translates into CASSIEREWNEQFF.

The chain combines TRBV5-4 with TRBJ1-2; D may be TRBD1 (6 bases). Germline CDR1 reads SGHNT; CDR2 reads YYREEE (reference sequence). The CDR3 runs 14 residues. With 7 bases removed from V and 6 bases from J, the gap between germline ends came to 19 bases. CDR3 in DNA: TGTGCCAGCCATCCCGAGGCAGGGGTTCATGGCTACACCTTC. It is translated as CASHPEAGVHGYTF.

The V call is TRBV7-2, the J call TRBJ2-1; D perhaps matches TRBD2 (6 bases). Germline V gene sequence: CDR1 SGHTA, CDR2 FQGNSA. V shed 5 bases and J shed 2 bases, with 13 bases lying between them. This CDR3 contains 15 residues. CDR3 sequence: CASSDGTVPYNEQFF. In DNA form, the CDR3 reads TGTGCCAGCAGCGACGGGACTGTCCCCTACAATGAGCAGTTCTTC.

The V call is TRBV4-3, the J call TRBJ2-5; 9 bases agree with TRBD1. The J call may be in error: the DNA end matches TRBJ2-7 better. The CDR3 contains 14 residues. Germline assignment: CDR1 LGHNA and CDR2 YSLEER. Here the CDR3 DNA reads TGCGCCAGCAGCCCAGGGACAGGGAGCTACGAGCAGTACTTC. Translation gives CASSPGTGSYEQYF.

The chain joins TRBV28 to TRBJ1-1; D remains ambiguous. Germline V gene sequence: CDR1 MDHEN, CDR2 SYDVKM. V dropped 3 bases and J dropped 0 bases, with 5 bases sitting between them. The CDR3 totals 13 residues. CDR3 coding DNA: TGTGCCAGCAGTTTTGTAGTGAACACTGAAGCTTTCTTT. It is translated as CASSFVVNTEAFF. Supplemented by reference TRBV28 and TRBJ1-1, the full variable domain reads DVKVTQSSRYLVKRTGEKVFLECVQDMDHENMFWYRQDPGLGLRLIYFSYDVKMKEKGDIPEGYSVSREKKERFSLILESASTNQTSMYLCASSFVVNTEAFFGQGTRLTVV.

This clone occurred once. The chain is built from TRBV7-9 and TRBJ2-7; tentatively, D is TRBD1 (6 bases). Per the germline V gene, CDR1 is SEHNR and CDR2 is FQNEAQ (reference sequence). V lost 0 bases, J lost 2 bases, and 8 bases lay in between. The CDR3 covers 14 residues. The CDR3 DNA follows: TGTGCCAGCAGCTTAGCCGGGACACCCTACGAGCAGTACTTC. Its translation: CASSLAGTPYEQYF.

Turning to this clone: One end of the junction does not line up with germline, which may come from a read error. This sequence joins TRBV14 and TRBJ2-1; perhaps TRBD2 as D (6 bases). This CDR3 has 15 residues. CDR1 and CDR2 (germline): SGHDN, FVKESK. The CDR3 nucleotides read TGTGCCAGCAGACAAGCTGGGACTGACTACAATGAGCAGTTCTTC. Its translation: CASRQAGTDYNEQFF.

The J gene is TRBJ2-5, the V gene TRBV25-1; the match to TRBD2 covers 9 bases. The junction had 8 bases not matched to a gene; V was cut back by 4 bases and J by 2 bases. This CDR3 has 16 amino acids. The germline V gene encodes CDR1 MGHDK and CDR2 SYGVNS. CDR3 sequence reads: CASSVGAGGPQETQYF. The CDR3 DNA is TGTGCCAGCAGTGTGGGGGCGGGAGGGCCTCAAGAGACCCAGTACTTC.

J is TRBJ2-5 and V is TRBV7-9; 15 bases line up with TRBD2. V shed 5 bases, J shed 1 base, and the junction held 8 bases outside the gene matches. The CDR3 totals 18 residues. Germline lookup yields CDR1 SEHNR and CDR2 FQNEAQ (reference sequence). DNA of the CDR3: TGTGCCAGCAGCCCTCGGACTAGCGGGAGGGATCTCCAAGAGACCCAGTACTTC. It translates to CASSPRTSGRDLQETQYF. The whole variable domain, filled in from reference TRBV7-9 and TRBJ2-5, reads DTGVSQNPRHKITKRGQNVTFRCDPISEHNRLYWYRQTLGQGPEFLTYFQNEAQLEKSRLLSDRFSAERPKGSFSTLEIQRTEQGDSAMYLCASSPRTSGRDLQETQYFGPGTRLLVL.

This clone was detected only once. The CDR3: CASSHDRQETQYF. For the CDR3, the DNA is TGTGCCAGCAGCCACGACAGACAAGAGACCCAGTACTTC. The chain recombines TRBV27 with TRBJ2-5; tentative D call: TRBD1 (5 bases). Germline V CDR1 and CDR2: MNHEY, SMNVEV (reference sequence). The CDR3 loop spans 13 amino acids. V lost 6 bases, J lost 2 bases, and 10 bases lay in between.

The gene calls are TRBV19 and TRBJ1-3, with 9 bases lining up with TRBD1. Germline CDR1 reads LNHDA; CDR2 reads SQIVND (reference sequence). The CDR3 totals 15 residues. The V segment lost 7 bases and the J segment 4 bases; nucleotides outside the gene matches: 8. The CDR3 DNA follows: TGTGCCAGTAAAGCCGGGACAGGGTGGGGAAACACCATATATTTT. Its protein is CASKAGTGWGNTIYF.

This clone was seen once. The J gene is TRBJ2-3, the V gene TRBV5-1; D is possibly TRBD2 (5 bases). Trimming took off 3 bases at V and 6 bases at J, with 8 bases between the two ends. There are 12 residues in the CDR3. Germline lookup yields CDR1 SGHRS and CDR2 YFSETQ. The CDR3 loop is CASSSTGDTQYF. As DNA, the CDR3 is TGCGCCAGCAGCTCGACGGGGGATACGCAGTATTTT.

The V and J genes are TRBV29-1 and TRBJ1-1; D not resolved. This CDR3 spans 13 amino acids. Germline V gene data show CDR1 as SQVTM and CDR2 as ANQGSEA. V dropped 0 bases and J dropped 1 base, with 6 bases sitting between them. CDR3 nucleotides: TGCAGCGTTGAAGACAGTGAGAACACTGAAGCTTTCTTT. Its protein is CSVEDSENTEAFF.

This chain connects TRBV6-4 to TRBJ2-1; D not certain. Germline loops: CDR1 MRHNA, CDR2 SNTAGT. The CDR3 covers 13 residues. V was trimmed by 5 bases and J by 8 bases, leaving 13 bases between them. The CDR3: CASSKSEMDEQFF. DNA of the CDR3: TGTGCCAGCAGTAAGTCGGAGATGGATGAGCAGTTCTTC.

This rearrangement joins TRBV28 to TRBJ2-7; possibly TRBD2 for D (6 bases). V lost 3 bases, J lost 2 bases, and 14 bases lay in between. The CDR3 covers 15 residues. The V gene's germline CDR1 is MDHEN and CDR2 SYDVKM. The CDR3, as DNA: TGTGCCAGCAGTTTCGCCGGGACTTCAACCTACGAGCAGTACTTC. Protein sequence: CASSFAGTSTYEQYF.

The chain recombines TRBV30 with TRBJ2-5; the match to TRBD2 covers 11 bases. Losses at the gene ends were 5 bases for V and 5 bases for J; bases not matched to a gene: 4. The germline CDR1 and CDR2 sequences are GTSNPN and SVGIG (reference sequence). The CDR3 runs to 13 residues. The CDR3 loop is CAWAIAGGETQYF. The CDR3 DNA sequence: TGTGCCTGGGCTATAGCGGGAGGGGAGACCCAGTACTTC.

This chain uses TRBV13 with TRBJ2-1; D is perhaps TRBD2 (6 bases). This CDR3 comprises 14 residues. Germline-derived CDR1 and CDR2 are PRHDT and FYEKMQ (reference sequence). Trimming removed 5 bases from V and 5 bases from J, with 13 bases in between. The CDR3 DNA follows: TGTGCCAGCAGCCCGGCGGGGTTGGACAATGAGCAGTTCTTC. Translating gives CASSPAGLDNEQFF.